Described below is a single T cell receptor (beta chain) sequence and its context. The antigen remains unidentified. Researchers ran the PCR with 60 Vbeta and 13 Jbeta primers. Clones were sequenced by immunoSEQ multiplex PCR, and TCRdb holds only the in-frame ones, with some missing. The repertoire includes over 150,000 clones, approximately 84% of them detected once, and roughly 5.2% sits in the top ten. The sample belongs to a study of cytomegalovirus exposure and HLA in healthy donors. Overall study findings and caveats: Indistinguishable V segments such as TRBV6-2 and TRBV6-3 were excluded. It was shown in a later analysis that HLA-associated TCR beta chains were more clonally expanded than other, equally common chains. An analysis done earlier found most TCR beta V segments productive about 90% or about 30% of the time.

This CDR3 contains 14 residues. V lost 4 bases to trimming and J lost 0 bases, with 10 bases between them. The V gene's germline CDR1 is SGHDT and CDR2 YYEEEE. Sequencing was carried out using PBMCs. The rearrangement links TRBV5-6 to TRBJ1-2; D is ambiguous. The sequence was collected from a girl aged 10 to 17 in good health and CMV-seropositive. CDR3 residues: CASSPSGANYGYTF. CDR3 coding DNA: TGTGCCAGCAGCCCGTCAGGTGCTAACTATGGCTACACCTTC.